The clone carrying this T cell receptor beta chain has a single count. This sample stems from a study of blood T cell repertoires in COVID-19. Study details: Sample material is recorded as cDNA or gDNA derived from T cells, B-cell-depleted T cells, or PBMCs.

This table comes from immunoSEQ multiplex PCR, and its TCRdb copy is limited to in-frame clones, with some not included. Here the sample spans roughly 200,000 clones, approximately 80% being singletons. Seattle patients were enrolled during active infection and followed longitudinally. The CDR3 has 17 residues. Germline V gene sequence: CDR1 LGHDT, CDR2 YNNKEL (reference sequence). The trim removed 3 bases at V and 0 bases at J, leaving 7 bases unmatched. The specimen sequenced was peripheral blood. The chain carries TRBV3-1 (or the pseudogene TRBV3-2) and TRBJ1-1, with TRBD1 matching over 10 bases. The clonotype was recovered from a woman at least 80 years old with COVID-19, enrolled during active disease. The CDR3 is CASSHPGQGPMNTEAFF. The CDR3 DNA reads as TGTGCCAGCAGCCATCCGGGACAGGGGCCTATGAACACTGAAGCTTTCTTT.